The clone carrying this T cell receptor beta chain was counted once. Germline CDR1 and CDR2: MDHEN and SYDVKM. This CDR3 has 15 amino acids. V lost 6 bases and J lost 4, with 15 bases in between. In the original analysis: Using reference gene primer amplification, nucleated cell counts were estimated. The protocol was immunoSEQ multiplex PCR, while the TCRdb copy is restricted to in-frame clones and leaves out a portion. V, J and clone size were drawn from that table, and D and trimming were deduced from the DNA. The sample yields about 59,000 clones, over 75% seen once. This record belongs to a study of blood T cell repertoires in COVID-19. Across the whole study: Spain, Italy and the United States supplied samples that represented acute and convalescent COVID-19.

The rearrangement links TRBV28 to TRBJ1-4; D uncertain. Sequencing was performed on peripheral blood. This TCR was sampled from a man in his sixties with acute or convalescent COVID-19. This CDR3 is CASSPRGANNEKLFF. The CDR3 nucleotides are TGTGCCAGCAGCCCCCGTGGAGCTAATAATGAAAAACTGTTTTTT. Supplemented by reference TRBV28 and TRBJ1-4, the full variable domain reads DVKVTQSSRYLVKRTGEKVFLECVQDMDHENMFWYRQDPGLGLRLIYFSYDVKMKEKGDIPEGYSVSREKKERFSLILESASTNQTSMYLCASSPRGANNEKLFFGSGTQLSVL.